This T cell receptor (beta chain) was sequenced in a study of blood T cell repertoires in COVID-19 (dated by TCRdb to 2018 to 2020). As for the study more broadly: Collaborator samples came from the United States, Italy and Spain and covered acute and convalescent phases of COVID-19. The repertoires were released in a freely available public database intended as a resource for research on the immune response to SARS-CoV-2. The prospective study material was composed of cDNA or gDNA derived from T cells, B-cell-depleted T cells, or PBMCs. Subjects who had been exposed to COVID-19, were actively infected with it, or had recovered from it provided the deeply sampled blood TCRbeta repertoires that made up the dataset. Samples came from the ongoing ImmuneRACE study (first 160 participants) plus 1,254 subjects from 6 global collaborators. Where HLA class I and class II types were available, the types were taken from metadata supplied by the sample provider, not from assay-based typing. A de-identified subject ID, COVID-19 status, age in years and sex were almost always included in the sample metadata.

What the research found in general, with its limitations: How much clinical and demographic metadata was included differed by source and by participant, and the metadata was provided uncurated.

A second Seattle source provided samples from volunteer blood donors who had recovered from COVID-19. The collaborating institutions used their own protocols to collect whole blood in K2EDTA tubes. For TCRbeta analysis, collaborator samples were shipped as frozen whole blood, as isolated PBMCs, or as DNA extracted from either sample type. Notes on this clone: The antigen this receptor binds is unknown. One base away there is no much larger clone; base qualities are not given.

TCRbeta CDR3 regions were amplified from genomic DNA by means of the immunoSEQ Assay, a bias-controlled multiplex PCR. Per the source publication's procedure: Nucleated cell counts per sample were estimated from amplification of reference gene primers within the assay. Sequence reads were collapsed and filtered to measure the absolute abundance of every unique TCRbeta CDR3 rearrangement. For each sample, productive Simpson clonality was calculated as the square root of Simpson's diversity index across productive rearrangements. TCRdb stores this immuneACCESS table with in-frame sequences only. Part of the clones is absent; in the studies checked, under half of the shortfall reflects unresolved V genes, and no reason is known for the rest. That table supplies the V and J calls and clone size; D and trimming were determined from the DNA. This sample is represented by 200,000 to 300,000 clones; 65% to 90% of them were singletons. 2% to 2.5% of the sample rests with the top ten.

This sequence originates from a man aged 40-49 years who had recovered from COVID-19. Sequenced input: peripheral blood.

The nucleotide sequence reads as follows: TGTGCCAGCACTACACCGGGACAGGGGGCAACTAATGAAAAACTGTTTTTT. It translates as CASTTPGQGATNEKLFF. Here the chain combines TRBV2 and TRBJ1-4; TRBD1 aligns with 11 central bases. From a lookup of the germline V gene, CDR1 and CDR2 are SNHLY and FYNNEI. The cysteine opens and the phenylalanine closes a CDR3 of 17 amino acids. Here the CDR3 DNA is all that survives: 51 bases in frame from base 1. The germline V end is reduced by 7 bases and the J end by 0 bases; junction bases left unmatched: 7.